The rows below give T cell receptor beta chains drawn from one sample of a study of beta chain features in type 1 diabetes. The protocol was immunoSEQ multiplex PCR, while the TCRdb copy is restricted to in-frame clones and leaves out a portion. The table lists 140,000 to 150,000 clones, 48% of them singletons. Sequencing was carried out using Tregs from blood. Every receptor here comes from a man aged 18 to 29 in good health. The CDR3 runs from the conserved cysteine through the conserved F or W. D genes are given only for firm matches. A clone size is listed for some rows: how often the clone was seen (once, few, many), or a class if it is expanded.

d_call,j_call,v_call,clone_size,cdr3_nt,cdr3_aa
TRBD2,TRBJ2-1,TRBV7-9,NA,TGTGCCAGCAGCTGGCAGCGGGAGAGCTCCTACAATGAGCAGTTCTTC,CASSWQRESSYNEQFF
NA,TRBJ2-2,TRBV9,NA,TGTGCCAGCAGCGTAGGGAACCGTCGGGGCACCGGGGAGCTGTTTTTT,CASSVGNRRGTGELFF
TRBD2,TRBJ2-7,TRBV30,NA,TGTGCCTGGAGGCCTCCGGGACTAGCATCCTACGAGCAGTACTTC,CAWRPPGLASYEQYF
TRBD2,TRBJ2-2,TRBV4-3,few,TGCGCCAGCAGCCAAGATTTGGCTAGCGGGAGCTTCTCAGTCGGGGAGCTGTTTTTT,CASSQDLASGSFSVGELFF
TRBD1,TRBJ2-5,TRBV9,NA,TGTGCCAGCAGCACAAGACAGGGGAACCAAGAGACCCAGTACTTC,CASSTRQGNQETQYF
NA,TRBJ2-7,TRBV7-2,NA,TGTGCCAGCAGCTTAGGGGCAGGGCGCTACGAGCAGTACTTC,CASSLGAGRYEQYF
TRBD2,TRBJ2-7,TRBV5-1,NA,TGCGCCAGCAGCCCGAGCGGGGGGGTGCAGTACTTC,CASSPSGGVQYF
NA,TRBJ2-7,TRBV28,NA,TGTGCCAGCAGTTTAGGCGGACAGCGCGAGCAGTACTTC,CASSLGGQREQYF
NA,TRBJ1-5,TRBV28,few,TGTGCCAGCCAAATCCCGGGGCAGGGGCATGGGCCCCAGCATTTT,CASQIPGQGHGPQHF
NA,TRBJ1-4,TRBV7-2,NA,TGTGCCAGCAGCTTAGTAATCGGTGAAAAACTGTTTTTT,CASSLVIGEKLFF
NA,TRBJ1-6,TRBV7-2,NA,TGTGCCAGCACCAGAGCCATCCGGGACACTGGATCACCCCTCCACTTT,CASTRAIRDTGSPLHF
NA,TRBJ2-2,TRBV7-3,NA,TGTGCCAGCAGCTTAGGCCCCGGGGAGCTGTTTTTT,CASSLGPGELFF
NA,TRBJ2-1,TRBV19,few,TGTGCCAGTAGCCTAGTGAGCAATTCCTACAATGAGCAGTTCTTC,CASSLVSNSYNEQFF
TRBD2,TRBJ2-7,TRBV30,few,TGTGCCTGGAGTAGGACTAGGACGTCCCGCGAGCAGTACTTC,CAWSRTRTSREQYF
TRBD1,TRBJ1-6,TRBV28,NA,TGTGCCAGCAGTCCACCCCAGGGGGCTCGCTCACCCCTCCACTTT,CASSPPQGARSPLHF
TRBD1,TRBJ2-3,TRBV10-3,few,TGTGCCATCACCCAGGGACAGGGCGGGGATACGCAGTATTTT,CAITQGQGGDTQYF
TRBD1,TRBJ1-4,TRBV28,few,TGTGCCAGCAGCTCGTCCGGGACAGGATCTGAAAAACTGTTTTTT,CASSSSGTGSEKLFF
TRBD2,TRBJ2-1,TRBV5-1,NA,TGCGCCAGCAGCTTAACTAGCGGGAGAAATGAGCAGTTCTTC,CASSLTSGRNEQFF
NA,TRBJ1-4,TRBV5-5,NA,TGTGCCAGCAGCGACTACCTGGGGTGGAGTGAAAAACTGTTTTTT,CASSDYLGWSEKLFF
NA,TRBJ1-4,TRBV6-6,NA,TGTGCCAGCAGGAAGGGACACACAACTAATGAAAAACTGTTTTTT,CASRKGHTTNEKLFF
NA,TRBJ2-3,TRBV6-5,few,TGTGCCAGCAGTTCAAAGGGGATGACAGATACGCAGTATTTT,CASSSKGMTDTQYF
TRBD1,TRBJ2-2,TRBV9,NA,TGTGCCAGCAGCGGGACGGGACAGGCTTATTCCGGGGAGCTGTTTTTT,CASSGTGQAYSGELFF
NA,TRBJ1-2,TRBV5-1,few,TGCGCCAGCAGCCCCAGGGACTTAGCCTATGGCTACACCTTC,CASSPRDLAYGYTF
NA,TRBJ1-1,TRBV6-1,NA,TGTGCCAGCAGTGAAGGCGGGTTGGGTGCTTTCTTT,CASSEGGLGAFF
NA,TRBJ2-1,TRBV11-1,NA,TGTGCCAGCAGTCCGTGGGGAGCATACAATGAGCAGTTCTTC,CASSPWGAYNEQFF
NA,TRBJ2-3,TRBV4-2,few,TGTGCCAGCAGCCAAGATGGGGGGTCAGATACGCAGTATTTT,CASSQDGGSDTQYF
NA,TRBJ2-5,TRBV28,NA,TGTGCCAGCAGTTCCCTTAGGTCCACTGGAGGGGAGACCCAGTACTTC,CASSSLRSTGGETQYF
TRBD2,TRBJ2-7,TRBV7-2,few,TGTGCCAGCAGCCCTATAGGACTAGCGGGAGGCGAGCAGTACTTC,CASSPIGLAGGEQYF
NA,TRBJ2-7,TRBV6-5,NA,TGTGCCAGCACCTCACTGGGGGGGACACCGTTTTTC,CASTSLGGTPFF
TRBD2,TRBJ2-1,TRBV10-3,few,TGTGCCATCAGTGAGCTCCCGGGGACTAGCGGGGGGGCGCAGTTCTTC,CAISELPGTSGGAQFF
NA,TRBJ2-2,TRBV7-3,NA,TGTGCCAGCAGCTTCATGAACACCGGGGAGCTGTTTTTT,CASSFMNTGELFF
NA,TRBJ1-1,TRBV5-1,NA,TGCGCCAGCAGCCTACTGACACTGAACACTGAAGCTTTCTTT,CASSLLTLNTEAFF
NA,TRBJ2-7,TRBV4-2,NA,TGTGCCAGCAGCCAAGTTAGGACAACCGGGTCCCCCTACGAGCAGTACTTC,CASSQVRTTGSPYEQYF
NA,TRBJ2-1,TRBV29-1,few,TGCAGCGTTGTACCTCAGTTCTCCTACAATGAGCAGTTCTTC,CSVVPQFSYNEQFF
TRBD1,TRBJ2-3,TRBV5-1,NA,TGCGCCAGCAGCGGCGGACAGGGGGGCGGAGGTTGGCAGTATTTT,CASSGGQGGGGWQYF
TRBD1,TRBJ2-3,TRBV14,NA,TGTGCCAGCAGCCACCGACAGGGGAGGGATACGCAGTATTTT,CASSHRQGRDTQYF
NA,TRBJ2-7,TRBV5-1,once,TGCGCCAGCAGCTTGGCGGGACTACTAGGGGGAGAGCAGTACTTC,CASSLAGLLGGEQYF
NA,TRBJ1-2,TRBV5-1,NA,TGCGCCAGCAGCGTCTATGGGGCGGTGAGGGGCTACACCTTC,CASSVYGAVRGYTF
TRBD1,TRBJ1-2,TRBV5-1,NA,TGCGCCAGCAGCTGGGACAGGGTAACATACGGCTACACCTTC,CASSWDRVTYGYTF
NA,TRBJ2-3,TRBV29-1,NA,TGCAGCGTTGGCGGCACAGATACGCAGTATTTT,CSVGGTDTQYF
NA,TRBJ1-2,TRBV19,few,TGTGCCAGTAGTATCCGACAGAGCATTAACTATGGCTACACCTTC,CASSIRQSINYGYTF
NA,TRBJ1-2,TRBV6-1,NA,TGTGCCAGCAGTGAAGCGCTGGAGAGGTATGGCTACACCTTC,CASSEALERYGYTF
TRBD1,TRBJ1-1,TRBV7-9,few,TGTGCCAGCAGCCCGGGACAGGGGACCACTGAAGCTTTCTTT,CASSPGQGTTEAFF
NA,TRBJ2-2,TRBV28,NA,TGTGCCAGCATCCCGACAGCGAACACCGGGGAGCTGTTTTTT,CASIPTANTGELFF
TRBD1,TRBJ2-1,TRBV28,NA,TGTGCCAGCGATATCACAGGGGCCCCCTACAATGAGCAGTTCTTC,CASDITGAPYNEQFF
NA,TRBJ1-2,TRBV7-2,NA,TGTGCCAGCAGCTTATTATGGGGAGATGGCTACACCTTC,CASSLLWGDGYTF
TRBD2,TRBJ2-1,TRBV30,NA,TGTGCCTGGAGTGTACGGCTAGCGGGAGCACTCAATGAGCAGTTCTTC,CAWSVRLAGALNEQFF
NA,TRBJ2-5,TRBV7-2,NA,TGTGCCAGCAGCTTCTCGGAGACCCAGTACTTC,CASSFSETQYF
TRBD2,TRBJ2-1,TRBV5-1,NA,TGCGCCAACAGCATCGTCTTTAGCGGGGGGCCTCACAATGAGCAGTTCTTC,CANSIVFSGGPHNEQFF
TRBD2,TRBJ2-7,TRBV19,NA,TGTGCCAGTAGTATACTGGGCGGGGGCTCCTACGAGCAGTACTTC,CASSILGGGSYEQYF
NA,TRBJ2-7,TRBV14,few,TGTGCCAGCGGGGGGTATTACGAGCAGTACTTC,CASGGYYEQYF
TRBD2,TRBJ2-1,TRBV28,NA,TGTGCCAGCAGTTTATCCGCGGGGGGACCCTACAATGAGCAGTTCTTC,CASSLSAGGPYNEQFF
NA,TRBJ2-2,TRBV9,NA,TGTGCCAGCAGGATAGGGGGGGGTTCGGACGGGGAGCTGTTTTTT,CASRIGGGSDGELFF
TRBD1,TRBJ1-5,TRBV9,NA,TGTGCCAGCAGCTTAGGACAGGGGAGAGGACAGCCCCAGCATTTT,CASSLGQGRGQPQHF
TRBD1,TRBJ1-2,TRBV27,NA,TGTGCCAGCAGTCCCTCACAGGGGTTCTATGGCTACACCTTC,CASSPSQGFYGYTF
NA,TRBJ1-2,TRBV30,NA,TGTGCCTGGAGATTGGACAATTTCTATGGCTACACCTTC,CAWRLDNFYGYTF
NA,TRBJ2-3,TRBV4-2,NA,TGTGCCAGCAGCCAAGGTACGGGTAATAGGGATACGCAGTATTTT,CASSQGTGNRDTQYF
TRBD1,TRBJ1-5,TRBV7-2,NA,TGTGCCAGCAGCTTCAGGGGGGTCGGCAATCAGCCCCAGCATTTT,CASSFRGVGNQPQHF
NA,TRBJ1-2,TRBV2,few,TGTGCCAGCAGTCCTCGGGGGACCAACTATGGCTACACCTTC,CASSPRGTNYGYTF